Reported below is one T cell receptor (beta chain). The sample originates from a study of blood T cell repertoires in COVID-19. For the study at large: The United States, Italy and Spain supplied acute and convalescent COVID-19 samples. T cells, B-cell-depleted T cells, or PBMCs supplied cDNA or gDNA.

The CDR3 is 13 amino acids. Trimming cost V 3 bases and J 3 bases, with 8 bases left between them. CDR1 and CDR2 from the germline V gene are MDHEN and SYDVKM. Under the authors' procedure: Reference gene primer amplification gave estimated nucleated cell counts. Some clones are missing from TCRdb's copy, which holds only in-frame ones; the method was immunoSEQ multiplex PCR. V and J calls and clone size follow that table, whereas D and trimming were derived from the DNA. The table shows more than 50,000 clones, with 76% occurring only once. This chain uses TRBV28 with TRBJ2-5; D gene ambiguous. Sequenced input: peripheral blood. The receptor was derived from a woman aged 80 or over with acute or convalescent COVID-19. The CDR3 is CASSLLGEETQYF. The CDR3, as DNA: TGTGCCAGCAGTTTGCTAGGAGAAGAGACCCAGTACTTC.